This T cell receptor beta chain emerged from a study of T cell responses to AZD1222 COVID-19 vaccine. The junction had 6 bases not matched to a gene; V was cut back by 2 bases and J by 7 bases. This CDR3 has 15 residues. CDR1 LGHDT and CDR2 YNNKEL come from the germline V gene (reference sequence). Generated by immunoSEQ multiplex PCR, the TCRdb table keeps only in-frame clones and is missing some. The sample yields 100,000 to 120,000 clones, 85% to 95% seen once. The analysis combined second doses at about 4 or about 12 weeks. This TCR was sampled from an adult who received the AZD1222 COVID-19 vaccine. The chain employs TRBV3-1 (or the pseudogene TRBV3-2) and TRBJ1-5; the match to TRBD1 covers 9 bases. The sequences come from peripheral blood, collected 28 days after the second AZD1222 dose. CDR3 nucleotide sequence: TGTGCCAGCAGCCAAACCCGGGACAGGGCACAGCCCCAGCATTTT. It yields the protein CASSQTRDRAQPQHF.